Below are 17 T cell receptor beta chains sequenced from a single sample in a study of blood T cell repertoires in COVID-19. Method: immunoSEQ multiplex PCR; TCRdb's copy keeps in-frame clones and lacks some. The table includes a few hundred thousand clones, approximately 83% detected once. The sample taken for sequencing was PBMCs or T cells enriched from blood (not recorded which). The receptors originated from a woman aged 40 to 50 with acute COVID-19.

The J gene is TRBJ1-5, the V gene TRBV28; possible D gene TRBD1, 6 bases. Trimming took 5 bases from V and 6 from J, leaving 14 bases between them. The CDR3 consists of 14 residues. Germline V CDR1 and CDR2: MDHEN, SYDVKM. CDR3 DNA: TGTGCCAGCAGTCAGGGCGACAGGACTCAGCCCCAGCATTTT. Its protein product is CASSQGDRTQPQHF.

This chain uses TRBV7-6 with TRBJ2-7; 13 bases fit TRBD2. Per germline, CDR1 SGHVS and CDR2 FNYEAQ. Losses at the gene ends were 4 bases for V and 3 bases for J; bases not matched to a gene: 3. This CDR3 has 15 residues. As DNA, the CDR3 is TGTGCCAGCAGCTCGGGACTAGCGGGAATCTACGAGCAGTACTTC. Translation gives CASSSGLAGIYEQYF.

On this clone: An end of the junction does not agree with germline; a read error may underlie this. CDR3 DNA sequence: TGTGCCAGCAGCTCCAACCTCGGGACTAGCGCCTCCCACAATGAGCAGTTCTTC. It encodes CASSSNLGTSASHNEQFF. The gene calls are TRBV11-3 and TRBJ2-1; 10 nucleotides align to TRBD2. Germline CDR1 SGHNT, CDR2 YENEEA. This CDR3 spans 18 amino acids.

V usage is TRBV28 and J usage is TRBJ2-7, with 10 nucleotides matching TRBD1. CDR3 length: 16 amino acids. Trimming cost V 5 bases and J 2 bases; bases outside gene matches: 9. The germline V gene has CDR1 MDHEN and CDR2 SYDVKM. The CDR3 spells CASSDTGQGTPYEQYF. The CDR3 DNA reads TGTGCCAGCAGTGACACGGGACAGGGGACCCCCTACGAGCAGTACTTC.

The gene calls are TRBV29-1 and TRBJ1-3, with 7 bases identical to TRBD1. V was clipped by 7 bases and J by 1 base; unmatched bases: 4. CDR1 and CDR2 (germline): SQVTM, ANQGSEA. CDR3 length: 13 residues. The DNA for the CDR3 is TGCAGCGCGACAGGGCTGTCTGGAAACACCATATATTTT. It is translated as CSATGLSGNTIYF.

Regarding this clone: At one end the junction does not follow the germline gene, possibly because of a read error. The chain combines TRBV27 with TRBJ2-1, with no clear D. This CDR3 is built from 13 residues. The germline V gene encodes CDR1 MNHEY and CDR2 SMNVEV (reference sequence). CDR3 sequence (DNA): TGTGTCAGCAGCGTCCTCTTCAGTGATGAGCAGTTCTTC. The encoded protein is CVSSVLFSDEQFF.

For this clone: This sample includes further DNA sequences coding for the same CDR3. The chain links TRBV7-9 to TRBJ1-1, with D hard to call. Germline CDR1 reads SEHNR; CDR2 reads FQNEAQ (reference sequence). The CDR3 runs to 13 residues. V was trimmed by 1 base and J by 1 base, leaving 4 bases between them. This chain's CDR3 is CASSLGANTEAFF. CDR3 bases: TGTGCCAGCAGCTTAGGGGCGAACACTGAAGCTTTCTTT. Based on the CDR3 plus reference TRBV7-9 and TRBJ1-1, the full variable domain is DTGVSQNPRHKITKRGQNVTFRCDPISEHNRLYWYRQTLGQGPEFLTYFQNEAQLEKSRLLSDRFSAERPKGSFSTLEIQRTEQGDSAMYLCASSLGANTEAFFGQGTRLTVV.

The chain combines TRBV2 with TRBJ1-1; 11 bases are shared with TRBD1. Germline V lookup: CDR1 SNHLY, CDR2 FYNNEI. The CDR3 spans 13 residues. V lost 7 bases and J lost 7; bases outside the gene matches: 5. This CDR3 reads CASTWTGGFEAFF. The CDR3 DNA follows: TGTGCCAGCACCTGGACAGGGGGCTTTGAAGCTTTCTTT.

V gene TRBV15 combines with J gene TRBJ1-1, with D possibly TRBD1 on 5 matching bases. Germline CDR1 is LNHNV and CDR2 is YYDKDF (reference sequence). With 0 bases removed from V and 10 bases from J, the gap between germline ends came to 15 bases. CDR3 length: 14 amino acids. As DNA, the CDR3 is TGTGCCACCAGCAGAGATTCTGTGGGGAGGGGAGCTTTCTTT. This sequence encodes CATSRDSVGRGAFF.

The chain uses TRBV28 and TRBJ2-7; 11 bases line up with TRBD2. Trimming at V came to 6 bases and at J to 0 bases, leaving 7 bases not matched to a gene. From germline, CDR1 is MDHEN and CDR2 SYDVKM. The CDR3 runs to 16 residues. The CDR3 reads CASRGTSGALSYEQYF. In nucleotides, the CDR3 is TGTGCCAGCAGGGGGACTAGCGGAGCCCTCTCCTACGAGCAGTACTTC.

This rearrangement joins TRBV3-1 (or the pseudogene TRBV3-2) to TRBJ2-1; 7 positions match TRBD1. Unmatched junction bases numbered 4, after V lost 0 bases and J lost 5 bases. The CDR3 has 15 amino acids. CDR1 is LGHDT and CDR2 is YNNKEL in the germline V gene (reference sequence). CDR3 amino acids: CASSQEPGQNNEQFF. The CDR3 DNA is TGTGCCAGCAGCCAAGAACCGGGACAGAACAATGAGCAGTTCTTC.

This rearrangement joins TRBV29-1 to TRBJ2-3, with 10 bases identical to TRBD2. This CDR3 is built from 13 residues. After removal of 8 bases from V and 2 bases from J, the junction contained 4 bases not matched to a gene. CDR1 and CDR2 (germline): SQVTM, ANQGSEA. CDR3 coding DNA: TGCAGCTTCGGGACTAGCGTCACAGATACGCAGTATTTT. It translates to CSFGTSVTDTQYF.

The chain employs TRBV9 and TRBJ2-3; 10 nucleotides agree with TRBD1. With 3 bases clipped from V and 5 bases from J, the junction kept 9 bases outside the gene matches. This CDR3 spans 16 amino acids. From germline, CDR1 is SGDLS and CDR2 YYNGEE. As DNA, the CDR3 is TGTGCCAGCAGCGCCCGTACGGGACAGGGGAAAGATACGCAGTATTTT. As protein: CASSARTGQGKDTQYF.

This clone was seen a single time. The CDR3 sequence is CASGPGQANSPLHF. The CDR3 DNA follows: TGTGCCAGTGGCCCGGGACAGGCAAATTCACCCCTCCACTTT. V and J are TRBV6-5 and TRBJ1-6; 8 nucleotides align to TRBD1. The V gene end was trimmed by 9 bases and the J gene end by 7 bases; junction bases not matched to a gene: 8. Per the germline V gene, CDR1 is MNHEY and CDR2 is SVGAGI. The CDR3 is 14 residues long.

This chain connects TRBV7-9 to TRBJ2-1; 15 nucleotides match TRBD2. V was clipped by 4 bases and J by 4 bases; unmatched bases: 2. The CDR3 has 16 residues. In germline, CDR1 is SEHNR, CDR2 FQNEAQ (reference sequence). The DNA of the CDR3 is TGTGCCAGCAGCTCTGGGACTAGCGGGAGGTACAATGAGCAGTTCTTC. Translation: CASSSGTSGRYNEQFF.

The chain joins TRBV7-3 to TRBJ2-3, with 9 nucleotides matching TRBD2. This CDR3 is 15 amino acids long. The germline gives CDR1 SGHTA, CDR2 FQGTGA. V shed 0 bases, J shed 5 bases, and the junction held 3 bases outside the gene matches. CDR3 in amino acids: CASSLTSGSLDTQYF. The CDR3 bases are TGTGCCAGCAGCTTAACTAGCGGGAGTCTAGATACGCAGTATTTT.

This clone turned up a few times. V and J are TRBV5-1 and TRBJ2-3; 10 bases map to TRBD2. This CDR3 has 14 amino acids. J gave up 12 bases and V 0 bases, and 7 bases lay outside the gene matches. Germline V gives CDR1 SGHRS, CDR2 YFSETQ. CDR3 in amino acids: CASSLEPGTSAQYF. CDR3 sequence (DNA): TGCGCCAGCAGCTTGGAACCCGGGACTAGCGCTCAGTATTTT.